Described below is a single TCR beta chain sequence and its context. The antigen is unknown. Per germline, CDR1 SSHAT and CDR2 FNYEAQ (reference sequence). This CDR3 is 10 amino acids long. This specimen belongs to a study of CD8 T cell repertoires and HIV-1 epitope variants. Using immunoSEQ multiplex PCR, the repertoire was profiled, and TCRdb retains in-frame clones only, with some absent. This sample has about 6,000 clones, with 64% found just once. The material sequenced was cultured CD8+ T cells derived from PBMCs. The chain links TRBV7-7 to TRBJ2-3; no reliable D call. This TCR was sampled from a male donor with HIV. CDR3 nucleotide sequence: TGTGCTGCCGACCCAGATACGCAGTATTTT. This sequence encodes CAADPDTQYF.